This TCR beta chain came from a study of T cell responses to AZD1222 COVID-19 vaccine. Study in general: Second-dose recipients at about 4 or about 12 weeks were treated as one pooled group. Findings and limits, study-wide: Repertoire collection took place solely once the T cell response had peaked. Among the donors, most were white British and more were female, and clonal diversity was possibly underestimated.

The protocol was immunoSEQ multiplex PCR, while the TCRdb copy is restricted to in-frame clones and leaves out a portion. Among 100,000 to 150,000 clones listed, approximately 88% were seen once. CDR3 length: 15 residues. Looked up from germline, CDR1 is SSHAT and CDR2 is FNYEAQ (reference sequence). For this clone: Its antigen is undetermined. A junction end diverges from the germline sequence, so it may reflect a read error.

This specimen was peripheral blood, taken on day 0 of AZD1222 vaccination. This receptor was identified in an adult in good health. V and J are TRBV7-7 and TRBJ2-5; 7 bases line up with TRBD1. CDR3 loop: CASSSNRGGTETQYF. The CDR3 nucleotides are TGTGCTAGCAGCTCCAACAGGGGCGGCACAGAGACCCAGTACTTC. Looking up the rest from reference TRBV7-7 and TRBJ2-5 gives the full variable domain: GAGVSQSPRYKVTKRGQDVTLRCDPISSHATLYWYQQALGQGPEFLTYFNYEAQPDKSGLPSDRFSAERPEGSISTLTIQRTEQRDSAMYRCASSSNRGGTETQYFGPGTRLLVL.